This T cell receptor (beta chain) was recorded in a study of radiotherapy plus CTLA-4 blockade in lung cancer. Whole-study context: Objective responses arose in roughly 18% of patients, and 25% to 40% experienced disease control.

Patients in the study, people with chemo-refractory metastatic non-small-cell lung cancer, received focal radiation plus ipilimumab CTLA-4 blockade. The CDR3 loop spans 15 amino acids. V was pared by 1 base and J by 0 bases, with 8 bases between. From germline, CDR1 is SGHAT and CDR2 FQDESV (reference sequence). Study outcomes and limitations: TCR clones of tumor origin grew in blood after radiotherapy plus ipilimumab. The best prediction of response reportedly came from early blood T cell clone dynamics, with interferon-beta.

Details on this clone: The target antigen is unknown.

Sequenced by immunoSEQ multiplex PCR; TCRdb stores in-frame clones only, minus some. This table holds more than 30,000 clones, about 81% found once. The chain has TRBV11-1 and TRBJ2-3; no definite D call. The sample here was peripheral blood, taken from a patient treated with radiotherapy plus ipilimumab. The TCR originated in a human donor with non-small cell lung cancer that progressed on radiotherapy plus ipilimumab. CDR3 sequence (DNA): TGTGCCAGCAGCTTAGGCCTACCAAGCACAGATACGCAGTATTTT. Protein sequence: CASSLGLPSTDTQYF.